This T cell receptor beta chain was identified during a study of blood T cell repertoires in COVID-19. Study summary: The study drew acute and convalescent COVID-19 samples from the United States, Italy and Spain. T cells, B-cell-depleted T cells, or PBMCs provided the cDNA or gDNA that served as material.

Authors' data handling: How many nucleated cells were present was estimated from reference gene primer amplification. Assay: immunoSEQ multiplex PCR; the TCRdb copy retains only in-frame clones and omits some. V and J calls and clone size are as listed in that table; D and trimming were resolved from the DNA. The sample yields about 170,000 clones, about 91% seen once. V was pared by 4 bases and J by 0 bases, with 10 bases between. Germline V gives CDR1 SGDLS, CDR2 YYNGEE. This CDR3 is built from 14 residues. This clone was counted once. The TCR sequence derives from a woman in her 50s with acute or convalescent COVID-19. The sequenced sample consisted of peripheral blood. The rearrangement links TRBV9 to TRBJ1-1; weak D call: TRBD1 (5 bases). The CDR3 DNA is TGTGCCAGCAGCCCCAGACAGATGAACACTGAAGCTTTCTTT. Amino acids: CASSPRQMNTEAFF. The full variable domain, with the rest looked up from reference TRBV9 and TRBJ1-1, is DSGVTQTPKHLITATGQRVTLRCSPRSGDLSVYWYQQSLDQGLQFLIQYYNGEERAKGNILERFSAQQFPDLHSELNLSSLELGDSALYFCASSPRQMNTEAFFGQGTRLTVV.